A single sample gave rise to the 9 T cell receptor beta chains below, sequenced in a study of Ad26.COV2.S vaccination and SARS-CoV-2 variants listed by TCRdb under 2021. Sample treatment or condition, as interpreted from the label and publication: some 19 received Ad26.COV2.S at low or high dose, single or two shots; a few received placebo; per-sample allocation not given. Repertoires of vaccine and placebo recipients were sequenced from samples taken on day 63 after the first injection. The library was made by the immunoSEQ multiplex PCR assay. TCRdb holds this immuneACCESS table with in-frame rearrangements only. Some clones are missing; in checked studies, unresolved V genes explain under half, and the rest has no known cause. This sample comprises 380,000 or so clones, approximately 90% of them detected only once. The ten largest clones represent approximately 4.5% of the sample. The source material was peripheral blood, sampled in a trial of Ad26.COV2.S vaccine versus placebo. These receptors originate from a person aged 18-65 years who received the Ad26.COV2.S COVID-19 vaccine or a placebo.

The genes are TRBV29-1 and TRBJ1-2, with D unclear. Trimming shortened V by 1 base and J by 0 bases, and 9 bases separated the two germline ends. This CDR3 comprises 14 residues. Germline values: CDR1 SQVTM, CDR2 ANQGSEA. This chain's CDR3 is CSVEGGPTNYGYTF. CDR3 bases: TGCAGCGTTGAAGGCGGCCCGACTAACTATGGCTACACCTTC.

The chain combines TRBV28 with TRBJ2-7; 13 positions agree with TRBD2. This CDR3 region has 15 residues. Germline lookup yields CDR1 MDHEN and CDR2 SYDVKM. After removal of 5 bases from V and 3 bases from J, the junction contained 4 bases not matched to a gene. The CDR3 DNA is TGTGCCAGCAGTATGAGACTAGCGGGAGGCTACGAGCAGTACTTC. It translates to CASSMRLAGGYEQYF. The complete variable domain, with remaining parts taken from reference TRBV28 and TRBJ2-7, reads DVKVTQSSRYLVKRTGEKVFLECVQDMDHENMFWYRQDPGLGLRLIYFSYDVKMKEKGDIPEGYSVSREKKERFSLILESASTNQTSMYLCASSMRLAGGYEQYFGPGTRLTVT.

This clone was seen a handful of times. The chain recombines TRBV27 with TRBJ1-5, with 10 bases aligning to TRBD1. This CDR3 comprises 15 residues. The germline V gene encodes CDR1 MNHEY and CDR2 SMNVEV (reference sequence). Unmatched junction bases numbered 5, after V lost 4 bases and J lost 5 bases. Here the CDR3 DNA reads TGTGCCAGCAGTTCGGGACAGGGGACTCATCAGCCCCAGCATTTT. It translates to CASSSGQGTHQPQHF.

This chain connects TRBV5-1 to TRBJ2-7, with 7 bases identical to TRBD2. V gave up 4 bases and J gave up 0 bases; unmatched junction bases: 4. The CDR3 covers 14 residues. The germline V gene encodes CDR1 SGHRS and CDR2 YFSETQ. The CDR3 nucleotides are TGCGCCAGCAGCCCAGAGCGGGGCTCCTACGAGCAGTACTTC. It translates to CASSPERGSYEQYF.

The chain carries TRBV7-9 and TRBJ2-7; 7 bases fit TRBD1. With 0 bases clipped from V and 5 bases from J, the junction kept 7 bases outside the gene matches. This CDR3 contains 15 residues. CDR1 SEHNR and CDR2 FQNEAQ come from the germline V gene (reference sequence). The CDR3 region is CASSLAWTGHHEQYF. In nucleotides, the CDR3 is TGTGCCAGCAGCTTAGCGTGGACAGGCCACCACGAGCAGTACTTC.

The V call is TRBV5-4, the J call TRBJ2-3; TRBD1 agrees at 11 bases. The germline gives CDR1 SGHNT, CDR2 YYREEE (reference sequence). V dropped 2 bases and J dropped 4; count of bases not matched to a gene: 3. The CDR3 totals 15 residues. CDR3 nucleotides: TGTGCCAGCAGCTTATGGGGACAGGGGGCAGATACGCAGTATTTT. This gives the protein CASSLWGQGADTQYF.

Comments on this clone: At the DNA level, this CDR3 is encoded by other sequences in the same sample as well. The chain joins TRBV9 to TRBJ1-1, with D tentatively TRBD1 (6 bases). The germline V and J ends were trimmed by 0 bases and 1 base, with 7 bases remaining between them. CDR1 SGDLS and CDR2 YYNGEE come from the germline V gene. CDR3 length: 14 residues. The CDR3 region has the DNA TGTGCCAGCAGCGTAGGACAGGCGAACACTGAAGCTTTCTTT. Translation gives CASSVGQANTEAFF.

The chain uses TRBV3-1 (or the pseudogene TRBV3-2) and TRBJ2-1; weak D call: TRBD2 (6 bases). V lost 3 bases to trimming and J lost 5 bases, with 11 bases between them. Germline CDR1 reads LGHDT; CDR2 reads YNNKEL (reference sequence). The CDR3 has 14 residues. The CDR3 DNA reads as TGTGCCAGCAGCCAGGGCGGGGCCAACAATGAGCAGTTCTTC. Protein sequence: CASSQGGANNEQFF.

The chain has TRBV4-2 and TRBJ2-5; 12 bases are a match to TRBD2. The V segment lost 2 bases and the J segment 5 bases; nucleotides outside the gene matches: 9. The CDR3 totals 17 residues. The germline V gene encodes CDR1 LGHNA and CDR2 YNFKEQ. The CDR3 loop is CASSQLAGGDRSETQYF. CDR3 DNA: TGTGCCAGCAGCCAACTAGCGGGGGGGGACCGGAGCGAGACCCAGTACTTC.